This T cell receptor beta chain was recorded in a study of shared clonotypes between healthy human individuals. The CDR3 has 18 amino acids. Germline values: CDR1 SGHTA, CDR2 FQGNSA. V was trimmed by 1 base and J by 2 bases, leaving 19 bases between them. Sorted-subset replicate PCR reactions were performed with approximately 200 ng DNA, corresponding to roughly 30,000 T cell genomes. Measured with immunoSEQ multiplex PCR; TCRdb has only the in-frame clones, and not every one. Here the sample spans some 2.3 million clones, approximately 93% being singletons. The chain joins TRBV7-2 to TRBJ2-3; TRBD2 is a possible D gene (6 bases). This TCR derives from a man in his late teens or twenties in good health. Some clones in this sample may be carry-over from other donors' samples. Sequencing used naive CD4+ T cells from PBMCs. The subset denotes: CD45RA+ positively selected. The CDR3: CASSLGLSAGRITDTQYF. CDR3 nucleotide sequence: TGTGCCAGCAGCTTAGGACTCAGTGCGGGACGAATCACAGATACGCAGTATTTT. The full variable domain, its missing parts supplied by reference TRBV7-2 and TRBJ2-3, is GAGVSQSPSNKVTEKGKDVELRCDPISGHTALYWYRQSLGQGLEFLIYFQGNSAPDKSGLPSDRFSAERTGGSVSTLTIQRTQQEDSAVYLCASSLGLSAGRITDTQYFGPGTRLTVL.